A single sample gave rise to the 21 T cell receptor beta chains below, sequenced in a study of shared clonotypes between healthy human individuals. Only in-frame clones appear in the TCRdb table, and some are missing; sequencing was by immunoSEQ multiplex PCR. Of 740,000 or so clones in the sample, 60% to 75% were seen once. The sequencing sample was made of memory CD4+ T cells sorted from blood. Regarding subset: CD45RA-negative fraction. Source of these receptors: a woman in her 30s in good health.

The CDR3 spells CATSRDTNPWTARGYTF. CDR3 nucleotide sequence: TGTGCCACCAGCAGGGATACGAACCCCTGGACAGCTAGGGGCTACACCTTC. The chain has TRBV15 and TRBJ1-2, with D maybe TRBD1 (6 bases). CDR1 and CDR2 (germline): LNHNV, YYDKDF (reference sequence). V was pared by 3 bases and J by 8 bases, with 25 bases between. The CDR3 extends over 17 amino acids.

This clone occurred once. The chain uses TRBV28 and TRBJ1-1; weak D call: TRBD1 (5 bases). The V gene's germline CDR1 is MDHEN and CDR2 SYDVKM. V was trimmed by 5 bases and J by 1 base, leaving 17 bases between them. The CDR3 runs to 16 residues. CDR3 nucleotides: TGTGCCAGCAGTCCCCTACAGGAGGTTCGGAACACTGAAGCTTTCTTT. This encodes CASSPLQEVRNTEAFF.

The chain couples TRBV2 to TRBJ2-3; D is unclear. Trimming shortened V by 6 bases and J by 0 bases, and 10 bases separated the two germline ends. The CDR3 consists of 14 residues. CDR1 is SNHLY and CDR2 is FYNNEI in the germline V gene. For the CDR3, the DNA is TGTGCCAGCAGGAGTGGGCAGAGCACAGATACGCAGTATTTT. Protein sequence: CASRSGQSTDTQYF.

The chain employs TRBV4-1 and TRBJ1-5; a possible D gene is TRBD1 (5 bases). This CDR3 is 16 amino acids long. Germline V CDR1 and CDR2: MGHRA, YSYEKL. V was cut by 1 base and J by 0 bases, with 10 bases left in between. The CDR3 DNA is TGCGCCAGCAGCCAAGGGGCAGGGTTTAGCAATCAGCCCCAGCATTTT. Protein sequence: CASSQGAGFSNQPQHF.

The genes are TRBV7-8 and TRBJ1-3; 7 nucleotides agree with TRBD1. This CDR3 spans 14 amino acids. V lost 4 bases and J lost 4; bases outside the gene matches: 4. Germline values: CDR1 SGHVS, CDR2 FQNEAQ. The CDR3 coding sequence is TGTGCCAGCAGCTACACAGGGGTCGGAAACACCATATATTTT. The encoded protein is CASSYTGVGNTIYF.

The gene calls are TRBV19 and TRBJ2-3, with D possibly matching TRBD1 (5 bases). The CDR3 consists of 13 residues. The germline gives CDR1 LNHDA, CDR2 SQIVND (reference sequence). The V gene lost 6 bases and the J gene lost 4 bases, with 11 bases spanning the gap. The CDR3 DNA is TGTGCCAGTAGCCTACAGGTCTCAGATACGCAGTATTTT. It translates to CASSLQVSDTQYF.

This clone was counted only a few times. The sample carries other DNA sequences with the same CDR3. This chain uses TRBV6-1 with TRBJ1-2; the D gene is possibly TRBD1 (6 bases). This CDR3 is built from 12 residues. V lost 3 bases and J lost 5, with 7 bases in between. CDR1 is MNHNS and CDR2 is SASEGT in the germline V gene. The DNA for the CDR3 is TGTGCCAGCAGTGAGCAGGGGTATGGCTACACCTTC. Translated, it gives CASSEQGYGYTF.

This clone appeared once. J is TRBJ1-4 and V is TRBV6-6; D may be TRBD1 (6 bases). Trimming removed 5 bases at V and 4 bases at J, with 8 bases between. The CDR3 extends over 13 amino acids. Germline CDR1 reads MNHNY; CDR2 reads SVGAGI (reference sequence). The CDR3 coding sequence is TGTGCCAGCAGTCAACAGGGTAATGAAAAACTGTTTTTT. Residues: CASSQQGNEKLFF.

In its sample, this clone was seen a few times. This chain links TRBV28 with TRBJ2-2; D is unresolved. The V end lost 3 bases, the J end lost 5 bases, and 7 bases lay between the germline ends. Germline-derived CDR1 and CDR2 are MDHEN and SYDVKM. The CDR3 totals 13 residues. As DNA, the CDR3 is TGTGCCAGCAGTTTTTCGCTAACCGGGGAGCTGTTTTTT. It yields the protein CASSFSLTGELFF. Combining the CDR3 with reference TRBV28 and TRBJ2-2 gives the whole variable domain DVKVTQSSRYLVKRTGEKVFLECVQDMDHENMFWYRQDPGLGLRLIYFSYDVKMKEKGDIPEGYSVSREKKERFSLILESASTNQTSMYLCASSFSLTGELFFGEGSRLTVL.

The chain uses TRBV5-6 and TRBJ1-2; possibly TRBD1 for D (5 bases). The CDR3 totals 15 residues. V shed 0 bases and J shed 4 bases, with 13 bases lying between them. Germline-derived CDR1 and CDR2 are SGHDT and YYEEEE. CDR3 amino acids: CASSLGTNLFYGYTF. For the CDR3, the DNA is TGTGCCAGCAGCTTGGGGACAAATCTTTTCTATGGCTACACCTTC.

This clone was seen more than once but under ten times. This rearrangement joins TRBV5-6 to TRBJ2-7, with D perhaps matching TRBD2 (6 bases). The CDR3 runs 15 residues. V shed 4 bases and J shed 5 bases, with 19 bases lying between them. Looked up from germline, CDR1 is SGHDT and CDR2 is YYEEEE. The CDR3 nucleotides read TGTGCCAGCAGCATACTCCGGCTAGCGAGCCACGAGCAGTACTTC. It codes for CASSILRLASHEQYF.

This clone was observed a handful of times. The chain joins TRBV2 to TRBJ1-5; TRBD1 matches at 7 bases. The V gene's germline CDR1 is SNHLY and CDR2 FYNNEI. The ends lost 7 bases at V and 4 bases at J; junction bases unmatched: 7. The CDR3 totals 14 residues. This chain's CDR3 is CASKRAGGNQPQHF. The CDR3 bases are TGTGCCAGCAAAAGGGCAGGGGGGAATCAGCCCCAGCATTTT.

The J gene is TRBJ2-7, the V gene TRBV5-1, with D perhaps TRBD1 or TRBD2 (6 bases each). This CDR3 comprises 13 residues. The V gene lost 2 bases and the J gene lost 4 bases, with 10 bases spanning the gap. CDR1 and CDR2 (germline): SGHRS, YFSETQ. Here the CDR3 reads CASSLGGTYEQYF. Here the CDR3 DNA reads TGCGCCAGCAGCTTAGGGGGGACATACGAGCAGTACTTC.

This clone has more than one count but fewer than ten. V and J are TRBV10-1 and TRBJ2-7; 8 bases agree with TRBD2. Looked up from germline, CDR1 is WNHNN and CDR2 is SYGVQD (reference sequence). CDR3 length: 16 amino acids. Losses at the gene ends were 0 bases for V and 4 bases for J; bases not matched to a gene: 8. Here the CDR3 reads CASSESRRAGEYEQYF. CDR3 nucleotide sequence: TGCGCCAGCAGTGAGTCCCGACGAGCGGGAGAATACGAGCAGTACTTC.

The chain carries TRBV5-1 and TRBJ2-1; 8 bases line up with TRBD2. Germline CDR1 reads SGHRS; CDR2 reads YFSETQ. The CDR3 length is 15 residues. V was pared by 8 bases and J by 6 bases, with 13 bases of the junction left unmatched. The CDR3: CASEPSGRGGNEQFF. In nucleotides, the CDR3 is TGCGCCAGTGAACCCAGCGGGAGAGGAGGCAATGAGCAGTTCTTC.

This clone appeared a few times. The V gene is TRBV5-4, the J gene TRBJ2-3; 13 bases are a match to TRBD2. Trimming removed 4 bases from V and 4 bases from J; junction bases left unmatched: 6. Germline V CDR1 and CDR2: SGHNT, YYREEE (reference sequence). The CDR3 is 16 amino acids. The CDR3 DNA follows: TGTGCCAGCAGCCTCCGGACTAGCGGGAGCTCAGATACGCAGTATTTT. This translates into CASSLRTSGSSDTQYF.

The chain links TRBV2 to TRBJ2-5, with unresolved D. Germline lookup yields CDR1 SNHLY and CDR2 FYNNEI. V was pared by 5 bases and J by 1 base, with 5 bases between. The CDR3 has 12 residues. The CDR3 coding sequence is TGTGCCAGCAGTCGACTCCAAGAGACCCAGTACTTC. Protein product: CASSRLQETQYF.

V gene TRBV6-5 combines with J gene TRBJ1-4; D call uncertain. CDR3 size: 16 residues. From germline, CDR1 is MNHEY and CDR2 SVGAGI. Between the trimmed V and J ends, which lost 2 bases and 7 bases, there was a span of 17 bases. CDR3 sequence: CASSYHEDGAGEKLFF. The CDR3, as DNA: TGTGCCAGCAGTTACCACGAGGACGGAGCAGGTGAAAAACTGTTTTTT.

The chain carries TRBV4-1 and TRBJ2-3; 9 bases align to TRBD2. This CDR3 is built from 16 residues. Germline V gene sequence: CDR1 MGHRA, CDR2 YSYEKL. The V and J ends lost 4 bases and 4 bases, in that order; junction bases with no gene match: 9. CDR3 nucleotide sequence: TGCGCCAGCAGCCCTTTTAGCGGGAGAAATTCAGATACGCAGTATTTT. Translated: CASSPFSGRNSDTQYF.

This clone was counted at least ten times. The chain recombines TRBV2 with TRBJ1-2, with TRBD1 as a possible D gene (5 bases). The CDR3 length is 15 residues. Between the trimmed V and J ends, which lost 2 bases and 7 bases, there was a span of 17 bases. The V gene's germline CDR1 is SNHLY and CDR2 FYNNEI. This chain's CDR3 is CASSEWGGTRGGYTF. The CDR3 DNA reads TGTGCCAGCAGTGAATGGGGCGGAACAAGGGGTGGCTACACCTTC.

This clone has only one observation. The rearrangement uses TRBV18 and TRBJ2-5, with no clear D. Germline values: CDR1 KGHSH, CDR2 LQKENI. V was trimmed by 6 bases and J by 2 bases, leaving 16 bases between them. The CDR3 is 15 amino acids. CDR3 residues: CASSLARSAQETQYF. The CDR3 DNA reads TGTGCCAGCTCCCTTGCTCGGTCGGCTCAAGAGACCCAGTACTTC.